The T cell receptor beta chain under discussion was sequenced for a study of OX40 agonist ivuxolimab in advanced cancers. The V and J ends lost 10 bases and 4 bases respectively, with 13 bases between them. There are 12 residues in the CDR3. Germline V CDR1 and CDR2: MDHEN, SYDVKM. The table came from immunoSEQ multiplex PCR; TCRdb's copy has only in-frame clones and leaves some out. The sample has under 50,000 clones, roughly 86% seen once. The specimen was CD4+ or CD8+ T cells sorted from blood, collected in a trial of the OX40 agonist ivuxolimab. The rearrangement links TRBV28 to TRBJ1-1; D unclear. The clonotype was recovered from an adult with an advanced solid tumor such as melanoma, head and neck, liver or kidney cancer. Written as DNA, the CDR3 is TGTGCCACCAACCTTTGGAGCACTGAAGCTTTCTTT. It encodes CATNLWSTEAFF.